Listed below are T cell receptor beta chains from one sample, sequenced in a study of blood T cell repertoires in COVID-19. The table came from immunoSEQ multiplex PCR; TCRdb's copy has only in-frame clones and leaves some out. The sample records 200,000 to 300,000 clones, roughly 79% being singletons. Sequenced input: peripheral blood. Every receptor here comes from a woman aged 80 or older with COVID-19, enrolled during active disease. The CDR3 runs from the conserved cysteine through the conserved F or W. A D gene is named only where the DNA matches it firmly. Part of the rows lack a size; the others show once, few, many or a class for expanded clones.

d_call j_call v_call clone_size cdr3_aa cdr3_nt
TRBD2 TRBJ2-7 TRBV7-2 NA CASSAQGLATVSEQYF TGTGCCAGCAGCGCCCAGGGACTAGCAACGGTCTCCGAGCAGTACTTC
NA TRBJ1-1 TRBV7-9 NA CASSPPGGTEAFF TGTGCCAGCAGCCCTCCGGGTGGAACTGAAGCTTTCTTT
TRBD1 TRBJ1-5 TRBV4-1 NA CASSPTGVRGDQPQHF TGCGCCAGCAGTCCAACAGGGGTTAGGGGTGATCAGCCCCAGCATTTT
TRBD2 TRBJ2-7 TRBV24-1 NA CATSDPTSGAPYEQYF TGTGCCACCAGTGACCCTACTAGCGGGGCCCCCTACGAGCAGTACTTC
TRBD1 TRBJ2-7 TRBV19 few CASSAEGQGDEQYF TGTGCCAGTAGTGCAGAAGGACAGGGGGACGAGCAGTACTTC
NA TRBJ1-3 TRBV6-5 NA CASIPSGSGNTIYF TGTGCCAGCATTCCATCGGGATCTGGAAACACCATATATTTT
TRBD2 TRBJ2-5 TRBV5-4 NA CASSQGSGRGQETQYF TGTGCCAGCAGCCAGGGCAGCGGGAGAGGCCAAGAGACCCAGTACTTC
NA TRBJ2-5 TRBV5-1 NA CASSLASSEGETQYF TGCGCCAGCAGCTTGGCCTCTAGCGAAGGAGAGACCCAGTACTTC
NA TRBJ2-1 TRBV2 NA CASMRLVSNEQFF TGTGCCAGCATGAGACTAGTCTCCAATGAGCAGTTCTTC
NA TRBJ1-6 TRBV2 NA CASGGGAAGRGSPLHF TGTGCCAGCGGGGGGGGAGCCGCCGGTCGGGGATCACCCCTCCACTTT
NA TRBJ1-1 TRBV6-5 NA CASSPTDLMNTEAFF TGTGCCAGCAGTCCGACAGACCTCATGAACACTGAAGCTTTCTTT
NA TRBJ2-1 TRBV11-3 NA CASSLNQYNEQFF TGTGCCAGCAGCTTAAACCAGTACAATGAGCAGTTCTTC
TRBD2 TRBJ2-3 TRBV6-4 NA CASGWTSGSGTQYF TGTGCCAGCGGCTGGACTAGCGGGAGCGGTACGCAGTATTTT
TRBD1 TRBJ2-5 TRBV3-1/TRBV3-2 NA CASSRRQGGYQETQYF TGTGCCAGCAGCCGAAGACAGGGGGGGTACCAAGAGACCCAGTACTTC
TRBD1 TRBJ1-2 TRBV28 NA CASSPLGTVYGYTF TGTGCCAGCAGTCCCCTTGGGACAGTCTATGGCTACACCTTC
TRBD2 TRBJ2-3 TRBV5-1 once CASSLGLVTDTQYF TGCGCCAGCAGCCTCGGACTAGTCACAGATACGCAGTATTTT